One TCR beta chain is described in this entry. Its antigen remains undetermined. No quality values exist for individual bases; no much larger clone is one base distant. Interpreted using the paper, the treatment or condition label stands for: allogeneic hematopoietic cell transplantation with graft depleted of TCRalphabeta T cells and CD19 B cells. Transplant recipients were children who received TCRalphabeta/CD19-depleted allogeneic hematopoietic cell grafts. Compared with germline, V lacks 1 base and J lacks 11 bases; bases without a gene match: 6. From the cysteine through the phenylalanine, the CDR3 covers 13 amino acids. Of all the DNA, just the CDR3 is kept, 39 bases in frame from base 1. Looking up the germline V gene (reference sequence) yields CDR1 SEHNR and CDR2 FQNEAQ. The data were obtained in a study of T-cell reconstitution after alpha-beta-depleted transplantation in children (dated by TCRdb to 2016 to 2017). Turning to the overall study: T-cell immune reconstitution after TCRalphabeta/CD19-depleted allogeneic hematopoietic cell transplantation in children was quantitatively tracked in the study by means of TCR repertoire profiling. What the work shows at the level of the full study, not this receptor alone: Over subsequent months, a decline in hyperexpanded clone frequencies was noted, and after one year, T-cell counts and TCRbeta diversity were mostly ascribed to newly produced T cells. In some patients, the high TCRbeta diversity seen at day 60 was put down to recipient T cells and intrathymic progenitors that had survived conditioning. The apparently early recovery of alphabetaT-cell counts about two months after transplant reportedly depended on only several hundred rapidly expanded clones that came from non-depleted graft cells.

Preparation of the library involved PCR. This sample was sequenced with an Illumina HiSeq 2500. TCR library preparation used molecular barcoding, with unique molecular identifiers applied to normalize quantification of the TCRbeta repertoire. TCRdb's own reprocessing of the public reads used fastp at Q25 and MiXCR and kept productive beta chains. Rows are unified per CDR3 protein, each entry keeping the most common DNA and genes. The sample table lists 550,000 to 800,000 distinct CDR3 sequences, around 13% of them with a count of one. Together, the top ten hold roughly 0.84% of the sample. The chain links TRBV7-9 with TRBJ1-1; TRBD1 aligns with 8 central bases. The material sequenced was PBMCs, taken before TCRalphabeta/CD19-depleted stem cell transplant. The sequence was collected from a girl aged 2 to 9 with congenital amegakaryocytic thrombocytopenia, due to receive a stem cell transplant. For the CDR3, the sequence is CASSLGGQGWAFF. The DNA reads TGTGCCAGCAGCTTAGGAGGACAGGGTTGGGCTTTCTTT.